This entry lists 27 T cell receptor beta chains sequenced from one sample in a study of vaccination and CD4 T cells after COVID-19. Regarding treatment: approximately 11-day PBMC culture with coronavirus spike peptide pools or control peptides (ViraFEST assay). Antigen specificity for these receptors is unknown. The Oncomine TCR Beta short-read assay sequenced DNA from cultured CD4+ T cells. One entry per CDR3 protein, called by TCRdb with MiXCR from the PCR reads. This table holds 10,000 to 15,000 distinct CDR3 sequences, about 50% found once. Sequencing was performed on CD4+ T cells from blood, cultured in vitro. Receptors originate from a human donor who had recovered from COVID-19.

CDR3 in amino acids: CASSIDGGGTSYNEQFF. CDR3 nucleotides: TGTGCCAGTAGTATAGATGGGGGGGGCACTTCCTACAATGAGCAGTTCTTC. The chain recombines TRBV19 with TRBJ2-1, with a weak D call TRBD2 (7 bases). The CDR3 is made up of 17 amino acids. CDR1 and CDR2 from the germline V gene are LNHDA and SQIVND (reference sequence). V was trimmed by 0 bases and J by 1 base, leaving 13 bases between them.

This chain connects TRBV20-1 to TRBJ2-1; 14 nucleotides align to TRBD2. Germline lookup yields CDR1 DFQATT and CDR2 SNEGSKA (reference sequence). The CDR3 covers 14 residues. The CDR3 bases are TGCAGCAGAACCGGACTAGCGGGAGGCAATGAGCAGTTCTTC. This encodes CSRTGLAGGNEQFF.

V and J are TRBV20-1 and TRBJ2-3; 8 nucleotides match TRBD2. The CDR3 contains 15 residues. The germline gives CDR1 DFQATT, CDR2 SNEGSKA (reference sequence). The ends lost 2 bases at V and 3 bases at J; junction bases unmatched: 7. The CDR3 reads CSARNGRAETDTQYF. The CDR3 DNA is TGCAGTGCTAGAAACGGGAGGGCCGAAACAGATACGCAGTATTTT.

This chain joins TRBV20-1 and TRBJ2-7; 7 bases map to TRBD1. The germline CDR1 and CDR2 sequences are DFQATT and SNEGSKA (reference sequence). The CDR3 loop spans 14 amino acids. The V and J ends lost 2 bases and 3 bases, in that order; junction bases with no gene match: 7. The CDR3 sequence is CSARLPGQNYEQYF. The CDR3 bases are TGCAGTGCTAGACTACCGGGACAGAACTACGAGCAGTACTTC.

This chain links TRBV19 with TRBJ2-7; TRBD1 agrees at 7 bases. Trimming took 1 base from V and 6 from J; bases not matched to a gene: 3. The CDR3 extends over 13 amino acids. Germline V CDR1 and CDR2: LNHDA, SQIVND (reference sequence). The CDR3 region is CASSIGGQVEQYF. The CDR3 nucleotides read TGTGCCAGTAGTATAGGCGGACAGGTCGAGCAGTACTTC.

This clonotype has more than one count but fewer than ten. The chain carries TRBV27 and TRBJ2-7; D not resolved. The V gene's germline CDR1 is MNHEY and CDR2 SMNVEV (reference sequence). The CDR3 loop spans 13 amino acids. V gave up 4 bases and J gave up 4 bases, with 11 bases separating them. This CDR3 is CASSWWGGYEQYF. Written as DNA, the CDR3 is TGTGCCAGCAGTTGGTGGGGTGGTTACGAGCAGTACTTC.

By share, this clonotype ranks as large. The V gene is TRBV12-3 or TRBV12-4, the J gene TRBJ1-2; D is possibly TRBD1 (6 bases). The CDR3 length is 14 residues. Between the trimmed V and J ends, which lost 8 bases and 4 bases, there was a span of 17 bases. This chain's CDR3 is CASHPGGGGYGYTF. The CDR3, as DNA: TGTGCCAGCCACCCGGGGGGAGGGGGCTATGGCTACACCTTC.

The V gene is TRBV7-2, the J gene TRBJ2-7; D is possibly TRBD2 (5 bases). Germline CDR1 is SGHTA and CDR2 is FQGNSA. The CDR3 spans 15 residues. Trimming took off 5 bases at V and 1 base at J, with 15 bases between the two ends. DNA for the CDR3: TGTGCCAGCAGCCTCGCGGGCCTCACATCCTACGAGCAGTACTTC. This encodes CASSLAGLTSYEQYF.

The chain employs TRBV2 and TRBJ2-7; D is possibly TRBD1 (5 bases). The CDR3 runs 14 residues. Between the trimmed V and J ends, which lost 5 bases and 6 bases, there was a span of 17 bases. CDR1 and CDR2 from the germline V gene are SNHLY and FYNNEI. The CDR3 bases are TGTGCCAGCAGTTGGGCAGGGTATTCTTCCGAGCAGTACTTC. Protein sequence: CASSWAGYSSEQYF.

This chain joins TRBV10-3 and TRBJ1-2; TRBD1 is a possible D gene (5 bases). There are 15 residues in the CDR3. Between the trimmed V and J ends, which lost 3 bases and 4 bases, there was a span of 15 bases. Germline CDR1 reads ENHRY; CDR2 reads SYGVKD. The CDR3 here is CAISDSSGRSYGYTF. For the CDR3, the DNA is TGTGCCATCAGTGACTCCTCAGGGAGATCCTATGGCTACACCTTC.

The chain couples TRBV19 to TRBJ2-5; tentative D call: TRBD2 (5 bases). The germline CDR1 and CDR2 sequences are LNHDA and SQIVND (reference sequence). V lost 1 base to trimming and J lost 4 bases, with 7 bases between them. The CDR3 covers 13 residues. CDR3 sequence reads: CASSIARGETQYF. The DNA for the CDR3 is TGTGCCAGTAGTATAGCCCGGGGAGAGACCCAGTACTTC.

The count of this clonotype is one. The chain carries TRBV6-1 and TRBJ1-2, with 7 bases lining up with TRBD1. The germline gives CDR1 MNHNS, CDR2 SASEGT. V was clipped by 6 bases and J by 2 bases; unmatched bases: 9. CDR3 length: 15 amino acids. This chain's CDR3 is CASSPTGLGNYGYTF. CDR3 nucleotides: TGTGCCAGCAGCCCGACAGGGTTGGGGAACTATGGCTACACCTTC.

V is TRBV6-2 or TRBV6-3 and J is TRBJ2-2, with 7 bases identical to TRBD2. This CDR3 spans 16 amino acids. V gave up 0 bases and J gave up 2 bases; unmatched junction bases: 3. Germline V gene data show CDR1 as MNHEY and CDR2 as SVGEGT. CDR3 residues: CASSYSGLVNTGELFF. CDR3 bases: TGTGCCAGCAGTTACTCCGGACTAGTTAACACCGGGGAGCTGTTTTTT.

In this sample, this clonotype turned up a few times. The chain carries TRBV12-3 or TRBV12-4 and TRBJ1-5; D gene uncertain. The CDR3 extends over 12 amino acids. The V end lost 2 bases, the J end lost 7 bases, and 6 bases lay between the germline ends. The CDR3 region has the DNA TGTGCCAGCAGTTTACCCCTGCAGCCCCAGCATTTT. It specifies CASSLPLQPQHF.

The chain has TRBV7-2 and TRBJ2-7, with D unresolved. Trimming left V 0 bases short and J 3 bases short, with 3 bases between. Germline CDR1 reads SGHTA; CDR2 reads FQGNSA. This CDR3 has 12 residues. The CDR3 bases are TGTGCCAGCAGCTTAGCGTTCTACGAGCAGTACTTC. It translates to CASSLAFYEQYF.

This clonotype was counted a few times. V usage is TRBV24-1 and J usage is TRBJ2-1; D is perhaps TRBD2 (6 bases). This CDR3 is built from 13 residues. The germline V gene encodes CDR1 KGHDR and CDR2 SFDVKD. Trimming cost V 4 bases and J 10 bases, with 13 bases left between them. CDR3 residues: CATSDRTGLEQFF. The CDR3 region has the DNA TGTGCCACCAGTGACAGGACTGGACTAGAGCAGTTCTTC.

This clonotype was counted once. This chain joins TRBV12-3 or TRBV12-4 and TRBJ2-5, with a weak D call TRBD2 (6 bases). The CDR3 totals 15 residues. The V end lost 7 bases, the J end lost 4 bases, and 19 bases lay between the germline ends. The CDR3 DNA sequence: TGTGCCAGCAAAGCCAGCGGGTTCCTCCGAGAGACCCAGTACTTC. This codes for CASKASGFLRETQYF.

CDR3 sequence reads: CASSDVGLTALAKNIQYF. DNA for the CDR3: TGTGCCAGCAGTGATGTAGGGTTGACAGCGCTAGCCAAAAACATTCAGTACTTC. The rearrangement uses TRBV6-4 and TRBJ2-4; a weak D match, TRBD1 (5 bases). Germline values: CDR1 MRHNA, CDR2 SNTAGT. V was trimmed by 3 bases and J by 0 bases, leaving 18 bases between them. The length of the CDR3 is 18 residues.

The rearrangement joins TRBV10-1 to TRBJ2-2, with D possibly TRBD1 on 5 matching bases. Germline-derived CDR1 and CDR2 are WNHNN and SYGVQD (reference sequence). V lost 8 bases, J lost 1 base, and 5 bases lay in between. The CDR3 is 12 residues long. CDR3 sequence (DNA): TGCGCCAGCGGACAGAACACCGGGGAGCTGTTTTTT. It is translated as CASGQNTGELFF.

The J gene is TRBJ1-5, the V gene TRBV2; no clear D. Deletions cut 3 bases from V and 1 base from J, with 10 bases between. CDR1 and CDR2 from the germline V gene are SNHLY and FYNNEI. CDR3 length equals 15 residues. The CDR3 nucleotides are TGTGCCAGCAGTGATGGGGAGGCCAGCAATCAGCCCCAGCATTTT. Amino acid sequence: CASSDGEASNQPQHF.

The rearrangement links TRBV10-3 to TRBJ2-7, with TRBD2 matching over 7 bases. CDR1 is ENHRY, CDR2 SYGVKD, per germline. V dropped 6 bases and J dropped 5; count of bases not matched to a gene: 10. The CDR3 has 14 amino acids. CDR3 sequence (DNA): TGTGCCATCAGGGATGGTGGGACTAAGGACGAGCAGTACTTC. It specifies CAIRDGGTKDEQYF.

The rearrangement joins TRBV2 to TRBJ1-5, with D uncertain. V gave up 8 bases and J gave up 0 bases, with 11 bases separating them. Germline loops: CDR1 SNHLY, CDR2 FYNNEI. The CDR3 is 14 amino acids. The DNA of the CDR3 is TGTGCCAGCCTCGAAAATTATAGCAATCAGCCCCAGCATTTT. It codes for CASLENYSNQPQHF. The full variable domain, with the rest looked up from reference TRBV2 and TRBJ1-5, is EPEVTQTPSHQVTQMGQEVILRCVPISNHLYFYWYRQILGQKVEFLVSFYNNEISEKSEIFDDQFSVERPDGSNFTLKIRSTKLEDSAMYFCASLENYSNQPQHFGDGTRLSIL.

CDR3 residues: CASSPGIYQPQHF. The CDR3 DNA reads as TGTGCCAGCAGTCCAGGGATTTATCAGCCCCAGCATTTT. This chain uses TRBV6-2 or TRBV6-3 with TRBJ1-5; D is possibly TRBD1 (5 bases). The CDR3 length is 13 residues. Germline V gives CDR1 MNHEY, CDR2 SVGEGT. With 5 bases removed from V and 5 bases from J, the gap between germline ends came to 10 bases.

CDR3 sequence reads: CASRTQLGSSAQNEQFF. CDR3 coding DNA: TGTGCCAGCAGAACCCAGTTGGGGTCTAGTGCCCAAAATGAGCAGTTCTTC. J is TRBJ2-1 and V is TRBV12-3 or TRBV12-4; D remains ambiguous. The ends were cut back, 6 bases at V and 7 bases at J, with 25 bases in the middle. CDR3 length equals 17 residues.

CDR3 sequence (DNA): TGCAGTGCTAGAGATCTAGTGAGGAGCTATGGCTACACCTTC. This encodes CSARDLVRSYGYTF. The J gene is TRBJ1-2, the V gene TRBV20-1; D is unclear. Per germline, CDR1 DFQATT and CDR2 SNEGSKA (reference sequence). This CDR3 has 14 residues. V shed 0 bases and J shed 4 bases, with 12 bases lying between them.

This clonotype occurred once. This sequence joins TRBV7-9 and TRBJ2-3; TRBD2 agrees at 7 bases. J was trimmed by 3 bases and V by 5 bases; bases with no gene match: 5. The CDR3 is 14 amino acids. CDR1 SEHNR and CDR2 FQNEAQ come from the germline V gene (reference sequence). The CDR3 bases are TGTGCCAGCAGCCCCGGACTAGAAACAGATACGCAGTATTTT. Translation gives CASSPGLETDTQYF.

This clonotype was counted only a few times. This chain joins TRBV6-2 or TRBV6-3 and TRBJ1-2; 8 positions match TRBD1. Unmatched junction bases numbered 4, after V lost 2 bases and J lost 5 bases. In germline, CDR1 is MNHEY, CDR2 SVGEGT. CDR3 size: 14 residues. CDR3 bases: TGTGCCAGCAGTTACCCGGGACAGGTATATGGCTACACCTTC. This encodes CASSYPGQVYGYTF.